This TCR beta chain derives from a study of cytomegalovirus exposure and HLA in healthy donors. V was clipped by 4 bases and J by 3 bases, with 10 bases between them. The CDR3 extends over 13 amino acids. Germline CDR1 is MNHEY and CDR2 is SVGAGI. This clone has more than one count but fewer than ten. PCR amplification relied on 60 Vbeta primers (plus 13 Jbeta primers). Some clones are missing from TCRdb's copy, which holds only in-frame ones; the method was immunoSEQ multiplex PCR. The sample lists roughly 170,000 clones, about 82% occurring once. The receptor's source is a female donor in good health and CMV-seronegative. The sequenced material came from PBMCs. The chain couples TRBV6-5 to TRBJ2-7, with no clear D. This CDR3 reads CASSSQPGYEQYF. In DNA form, the CDR3 reads TGTGCCAGCAGTTCCCAGCCGGGCTACGAGCAGTACTTC.